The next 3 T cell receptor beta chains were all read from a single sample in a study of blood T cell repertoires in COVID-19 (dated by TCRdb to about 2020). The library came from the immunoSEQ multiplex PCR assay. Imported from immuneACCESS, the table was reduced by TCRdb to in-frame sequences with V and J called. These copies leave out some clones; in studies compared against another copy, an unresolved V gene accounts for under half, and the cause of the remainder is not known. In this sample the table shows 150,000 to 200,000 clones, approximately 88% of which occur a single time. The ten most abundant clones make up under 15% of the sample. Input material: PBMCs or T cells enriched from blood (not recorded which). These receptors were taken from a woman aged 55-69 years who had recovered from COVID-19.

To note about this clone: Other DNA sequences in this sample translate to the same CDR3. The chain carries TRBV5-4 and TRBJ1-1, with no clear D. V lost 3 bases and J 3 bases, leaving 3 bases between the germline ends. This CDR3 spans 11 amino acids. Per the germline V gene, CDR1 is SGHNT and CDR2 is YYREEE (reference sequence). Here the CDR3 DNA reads TGTGCCAGCAGCTCGTACACTGAAGCTTTCTTT. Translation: CASSSYTEAFF.

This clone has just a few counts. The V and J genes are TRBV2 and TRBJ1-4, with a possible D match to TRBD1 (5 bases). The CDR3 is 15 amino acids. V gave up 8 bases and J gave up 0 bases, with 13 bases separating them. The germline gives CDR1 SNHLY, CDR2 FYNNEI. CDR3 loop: CASRGGFATNEKLFF. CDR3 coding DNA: TGTGCCAGCCGGGGGGGTTTTGCAACTAATGAAAAACTGTTTTTT.

The CDR3 is CASSLGTGFEQYF. The CDR3 bases are TGTGCCAGCAGCCTCGGGACAGGGTTCGAGCAGTACTTC. The chain is built from TRBV11-2 and TRBJ2-7; 9 bases match TRBD1. With V trimmed by 5 bases and J by 6 bases, 5 bases remained unmatched. CDR1 is SGHAT and CDR2 is FQNNGV in the germline V gene. The CDR3 sequence is 13 residues long.